The T cell receptor beta chain under discussion was sequenced for a study of cytomegalovirus exposure and HLA in healthy donors. The CDR3 sequence is 17 residues long. Germline CDR1 SNHLY, CDR2 FYNNEI. The trim removed 3 bases at V and 2 bases at J, leaving 9 bases unmatched. PCR primers comprised 60 Vbeta and 13 Jbeta primers. The repertoire was sequenced with immunoSEQ multiplex PCR; TCRdb's copy has only in-frame clones and lacks some. The data hold about 190,000 clones, with around 85% observed a single time. The receptor's source is a man in his forties in good health and CMV-seropositive. The chain employs TRBV2 and TRBJ1-2, with 10 bases lining up with TRBD1. Sequencing used PBMCs. The chain's CDR3 is CASSDSPTGGGNYGYTF. The CDR3 DNA reads TGTGCCAGCAGTGACTCGCCGACAGGGGGCGGCAACTATGGCTACACCTTC.